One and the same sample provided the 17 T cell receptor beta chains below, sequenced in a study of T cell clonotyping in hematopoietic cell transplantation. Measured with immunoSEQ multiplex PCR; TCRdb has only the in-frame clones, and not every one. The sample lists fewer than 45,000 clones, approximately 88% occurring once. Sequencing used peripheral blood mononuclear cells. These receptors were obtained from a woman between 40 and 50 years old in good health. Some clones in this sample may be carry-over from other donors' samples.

CDR3 amino acids: CSVRTRQANTEAFF. CDR3 nucleotides: TGCAGCGTTCGAACTAGACAGGCTAACACTGAAGCTTTCTTT. This sequence joins TRBV29-1 and TRBJ1-1; D is perhaps TRBD1 (6 bases). V was pared by 5 bases and J by 2 bases, with 15 bases between. CDR1 is SQVTM, CDR2 ANQGSEA, per germline. CDR3 size: 14 residues.

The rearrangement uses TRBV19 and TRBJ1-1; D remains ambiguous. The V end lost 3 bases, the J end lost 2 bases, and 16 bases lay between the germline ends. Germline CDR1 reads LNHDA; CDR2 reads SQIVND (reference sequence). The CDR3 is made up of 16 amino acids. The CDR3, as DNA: TGTGCCAGTAGTATCCAAACGGACTTCCGTAACACTGAAGCTTTCTTT. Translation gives CASSIQTDFRNTEAFF.

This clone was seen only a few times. CDR3 region: CASSDRVDGYTF. The CDR3 nucleotides read TGTGCCAGCTCGGACAGGGTGGATGGCTACACCTTC. The gene calls are TRBV27 and TRBJ1-2; the match to TRBD1 covers 8 bases. V was clipped by 8 bases and J by 6 bases; unmatched bases: 5. This CDR3 has 12 amino acids. The germline CDR1 and CDR2 sequences are MNHEY and SMNVEV (reference sequence).

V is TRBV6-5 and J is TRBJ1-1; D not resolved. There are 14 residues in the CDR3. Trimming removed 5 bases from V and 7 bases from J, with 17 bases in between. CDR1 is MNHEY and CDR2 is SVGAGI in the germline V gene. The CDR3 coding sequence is TGTGCCAGCAGTACCCTCCGGCGACCCTTTGAAGCTTTCTTT. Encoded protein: CASSTLRRPFEAFF.

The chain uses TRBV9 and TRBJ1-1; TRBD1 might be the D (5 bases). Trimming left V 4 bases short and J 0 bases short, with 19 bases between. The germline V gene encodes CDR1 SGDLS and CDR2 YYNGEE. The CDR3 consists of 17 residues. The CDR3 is CASSFNRRDPMNTEAFF. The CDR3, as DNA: TGTGCCAGCAGCTTTAACCGCCGGGACCCTATGAACACTGAAGCTTTCTTT.

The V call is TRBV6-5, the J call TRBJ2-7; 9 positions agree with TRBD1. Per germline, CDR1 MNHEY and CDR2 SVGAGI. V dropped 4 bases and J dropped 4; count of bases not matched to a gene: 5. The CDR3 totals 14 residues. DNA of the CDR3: TGTGCCAGCAGTTGGACAGGGGAACGATACGAGCAGTACTTC. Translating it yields CASSWTGERYEQYF.

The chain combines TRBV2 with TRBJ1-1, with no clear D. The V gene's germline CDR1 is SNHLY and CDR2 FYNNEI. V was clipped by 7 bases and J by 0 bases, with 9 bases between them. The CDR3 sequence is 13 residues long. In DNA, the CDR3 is TGTGCCAGCACCCAATCATTGAACACTGAAGCTTTCTTT. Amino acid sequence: CASTQSLNTEAFF.

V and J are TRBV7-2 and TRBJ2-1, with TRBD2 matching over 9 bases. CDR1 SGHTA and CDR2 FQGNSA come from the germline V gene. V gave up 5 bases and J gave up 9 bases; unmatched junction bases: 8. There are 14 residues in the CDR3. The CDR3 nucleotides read TGTGCCAGCAGCATCCGTAGCGGGAGTGCTGAGCAGTTCTTC. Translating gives CASSIRSGSAEQFF. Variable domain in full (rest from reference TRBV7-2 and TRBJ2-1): GAGVSQSPSNKVTEKGKDVELRCDPISGHTALYWYRQSLGQGLEFLIYFQGNSAPDKSGLPSDRFSAERTGGSVSTLTIQRTQQEDSAVYLCASSIRSGSAEQFFGPGTRLTVL.

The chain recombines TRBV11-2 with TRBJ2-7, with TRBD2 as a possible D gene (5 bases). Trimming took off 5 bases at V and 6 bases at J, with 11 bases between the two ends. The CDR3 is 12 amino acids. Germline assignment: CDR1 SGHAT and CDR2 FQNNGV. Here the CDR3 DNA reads TGTGCCAGCAGCCCGAGGGCCTTCGAGCAGTACTTC. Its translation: CASSPRAFEQYF.

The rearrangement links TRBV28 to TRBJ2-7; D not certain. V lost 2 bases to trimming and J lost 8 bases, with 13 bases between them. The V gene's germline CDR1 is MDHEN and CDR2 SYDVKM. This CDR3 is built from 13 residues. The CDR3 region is CASSLVDLSQQYF. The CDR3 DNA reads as TGTGCCAGCAGTTTAGTCGATCTCAGCCAGCAGTACTTC.

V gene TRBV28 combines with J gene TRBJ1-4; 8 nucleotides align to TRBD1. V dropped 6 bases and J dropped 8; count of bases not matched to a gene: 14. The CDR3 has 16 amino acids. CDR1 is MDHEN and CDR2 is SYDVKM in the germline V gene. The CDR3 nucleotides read TGTGCCAGCAGCCCCCCCGGACAGGGACAAGGAGAAAAACTGTTTTTT. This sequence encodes CASSPPGQGQGEKLFF.

CDR3 amino acids: CASRTRGGSDEQYF. The CDR3 DNA reads TGTGCCAGCAGAACGCGGGGGGGGTCGGACGAGCAGTACTTC. The chain joins TRBV28 to TRBJ2-7; 9 nucleotides match TRBD2. The CDR3 loop spans 14 amino acids. Germline CDR1 is MDHEN and CDR2 is SYDVKM. V lost 6 bases, J lost 5 bases, and 8 bases stayed unmatched.

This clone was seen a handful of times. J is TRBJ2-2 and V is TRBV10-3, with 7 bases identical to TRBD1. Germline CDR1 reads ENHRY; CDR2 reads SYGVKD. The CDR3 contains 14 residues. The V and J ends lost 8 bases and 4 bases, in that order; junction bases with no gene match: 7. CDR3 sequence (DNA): TGTGCCATCGCGGCCGGGACAGTCACCGGGGAGCTGTTTTTT. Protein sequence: CAIAAGTVTGELFF.

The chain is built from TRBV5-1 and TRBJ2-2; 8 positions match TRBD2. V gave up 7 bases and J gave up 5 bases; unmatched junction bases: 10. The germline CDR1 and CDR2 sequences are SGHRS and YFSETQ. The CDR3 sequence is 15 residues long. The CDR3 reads CASVPGGPGTGELFF. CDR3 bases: TGCGCCAGCGTCCCGGGAGGGCCTGGGACCGGGGAGCTGTTTTTT.

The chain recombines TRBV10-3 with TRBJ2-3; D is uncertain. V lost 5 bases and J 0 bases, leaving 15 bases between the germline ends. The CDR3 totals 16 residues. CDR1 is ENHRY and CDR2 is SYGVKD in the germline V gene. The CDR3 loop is CAISPQAAASTDTQYF. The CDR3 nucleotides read TGTGCCATCAGTCCCCAAGCCGCCGCTAGCACAGATACGCAGTATTTT.

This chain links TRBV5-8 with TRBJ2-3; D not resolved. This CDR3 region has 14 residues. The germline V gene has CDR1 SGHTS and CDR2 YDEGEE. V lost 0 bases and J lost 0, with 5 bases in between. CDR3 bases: TGTGCCAGCAGCTTGGAGCTGAGCACAGATACGCAGTATTTT. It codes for CASSLELSTDTQYF.

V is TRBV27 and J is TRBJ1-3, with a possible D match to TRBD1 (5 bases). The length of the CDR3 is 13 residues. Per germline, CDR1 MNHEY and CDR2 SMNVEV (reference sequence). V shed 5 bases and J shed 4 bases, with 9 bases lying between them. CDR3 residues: CASSTGLGNTIYF. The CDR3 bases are TGTGCCAGCAGTACAGGACTGGGAAACACCATATATTTT.